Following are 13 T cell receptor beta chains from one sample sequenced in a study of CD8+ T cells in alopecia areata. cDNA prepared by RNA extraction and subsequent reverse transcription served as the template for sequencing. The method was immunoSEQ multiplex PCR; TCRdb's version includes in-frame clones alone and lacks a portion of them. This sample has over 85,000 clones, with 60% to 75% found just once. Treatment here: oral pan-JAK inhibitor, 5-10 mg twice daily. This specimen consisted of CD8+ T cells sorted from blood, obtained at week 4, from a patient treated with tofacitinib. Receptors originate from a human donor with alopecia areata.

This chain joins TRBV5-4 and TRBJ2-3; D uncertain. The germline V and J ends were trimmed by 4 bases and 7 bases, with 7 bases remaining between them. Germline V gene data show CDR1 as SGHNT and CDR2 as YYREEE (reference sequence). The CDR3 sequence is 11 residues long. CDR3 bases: TGTGCCAGCAGCGAAGGCTATACGCAGTATTTT. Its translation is CASSEGYTQYF.

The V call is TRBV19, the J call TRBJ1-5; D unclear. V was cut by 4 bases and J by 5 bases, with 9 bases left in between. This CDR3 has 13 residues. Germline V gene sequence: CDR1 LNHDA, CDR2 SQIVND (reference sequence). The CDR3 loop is CASSTQEDQPQHF. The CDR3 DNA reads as TGTGCCAGTAGTACCCAGGAGGATCAGCCCCAGCATTTT. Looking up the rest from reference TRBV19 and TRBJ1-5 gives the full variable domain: DGGITQSPKYLFRKEGQNVTLSCEQNLNHDAMYWYRQDPGQGLRLIYYSQIVNDFQKGDIAEGYSVSREKKESFPLTVTSAQKNPTAFYLCASSTQEDQPQHFGDGTRLSIL.

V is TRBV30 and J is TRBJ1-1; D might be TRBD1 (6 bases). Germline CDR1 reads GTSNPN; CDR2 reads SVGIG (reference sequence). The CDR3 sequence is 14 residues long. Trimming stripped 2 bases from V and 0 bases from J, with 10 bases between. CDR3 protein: CAWSLTGVNTEAFF. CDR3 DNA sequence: TGTGCCTGGAGTTTGACAGGAGTGAACACTGAAGCTTTCTTT.

CDR3 loop: CAWGHDQPQHF. The CDR3 coding sequence is TGTGCCTGGGGACACGATCAGCCCCAGCATTTT. The rearrangement joins TRBV30 to TRBJ1-5, with TRBD1 as a possible D gene (5 bases). CDR1 and CDR2 (germline): GTSNPN, SVGIG (reference sequence). The CDR3 totals 11 residues. Between the trimmed V and J ends, which lost 5 bases and 5 bases, there was a span of 7 bases.

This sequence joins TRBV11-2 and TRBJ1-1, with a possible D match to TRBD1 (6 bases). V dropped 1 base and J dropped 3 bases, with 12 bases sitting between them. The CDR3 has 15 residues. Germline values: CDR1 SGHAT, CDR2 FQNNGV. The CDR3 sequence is CASSLAGVFHTEAFF. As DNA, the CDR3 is TGTGCCAGCAGCTTAGCAGGGGTGTTTCACACTGAAGCTTTCTTT. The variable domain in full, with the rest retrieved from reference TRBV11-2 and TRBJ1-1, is EAGVAQSPRYKIIEKRQSVAFWCNPISGHATLYWYQQILGQGPKLLIQFQNNGVVDDSQLPKDRFSAERLKGVDSTLKIQPAKLEDSAVYLCASSLAGVFHTEAFFGQGTRLTVV.

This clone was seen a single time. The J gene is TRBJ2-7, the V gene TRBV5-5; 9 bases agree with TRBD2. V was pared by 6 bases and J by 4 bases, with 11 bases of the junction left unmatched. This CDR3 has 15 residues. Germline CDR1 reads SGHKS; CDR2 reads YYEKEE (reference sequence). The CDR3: CASTKGSSGIYEQYF. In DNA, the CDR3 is TGTGCCAGCACCAAGGGGTCTAGCGGGATTTACGAGCAGTACTTC.

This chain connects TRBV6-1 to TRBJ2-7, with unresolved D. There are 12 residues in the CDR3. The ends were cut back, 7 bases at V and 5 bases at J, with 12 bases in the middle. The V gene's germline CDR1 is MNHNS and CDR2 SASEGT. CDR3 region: CASTGPVHEQYF. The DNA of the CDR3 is TGTGCCAGCACCGGCCCTGTCCACGAGCAGTACTTC.

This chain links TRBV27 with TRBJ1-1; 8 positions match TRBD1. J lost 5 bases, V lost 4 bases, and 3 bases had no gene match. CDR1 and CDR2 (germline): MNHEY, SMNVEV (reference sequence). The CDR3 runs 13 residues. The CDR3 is CASSSTGGTEAFF. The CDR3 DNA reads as TGTGCCAGCAGTTCCACAGGGGGGACTGAAGCTTTCTTT.

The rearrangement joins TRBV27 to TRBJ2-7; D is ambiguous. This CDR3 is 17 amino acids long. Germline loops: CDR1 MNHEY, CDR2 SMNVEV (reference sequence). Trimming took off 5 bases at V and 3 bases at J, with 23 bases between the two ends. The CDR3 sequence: CASSLQAWAPANYEQYF. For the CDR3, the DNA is TGTGCCAGCAGTCTTCAGGCTTGGGCCCCCGCTAACTACGAGCAGTACTTC.

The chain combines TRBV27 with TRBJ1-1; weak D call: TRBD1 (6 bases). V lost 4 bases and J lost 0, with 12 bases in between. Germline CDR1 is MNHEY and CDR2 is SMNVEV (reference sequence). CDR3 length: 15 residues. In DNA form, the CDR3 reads TGTGCCAGCAGTTCGTCGACAGGCTTGAACACTGAAGCTTTCTTT. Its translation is CASSSSTGLNTEAFF.

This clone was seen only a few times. The CDR3 region has the DNA TGTGCCAGCAGTTCGACAGTTGACCTAGAGACCCAGTACTTC. Translated, it gives CASSSTVDLETQYF. The V call is TRBV7-9, the J call TRBJ2-5; D perhaps matches TRBD1 (5 bases). The CDR3 runs 14 residues. Trimming stripped 6 bases from V and 4 bases from J, with 15 bases between. Germline V CDR1 and CDR2: SEHNR, FQNEAQ (reference sequence). The full variable domain, its missing parts supplied by reference TRBV7-9 and TRBJ2-5, is DTGVSQNPRHKITKRGQNVTFRCDPISEHNRLYWYRQTLGQGPEFLTYFQNEAQLEKSRLLSDRFSAERPKGSFSTLEIQRTEQGDSAMYLCASSSTVDLETQYFGPGTRLLVL.

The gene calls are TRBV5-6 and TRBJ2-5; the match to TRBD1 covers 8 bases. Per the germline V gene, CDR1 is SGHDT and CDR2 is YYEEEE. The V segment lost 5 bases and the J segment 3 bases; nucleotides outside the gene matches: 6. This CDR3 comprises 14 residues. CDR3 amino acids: CASSYGTGKETQYF. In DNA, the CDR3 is TGTGCCAGCAGTTACGGGACAGGAAAAGAGACCCAGTACTTC.

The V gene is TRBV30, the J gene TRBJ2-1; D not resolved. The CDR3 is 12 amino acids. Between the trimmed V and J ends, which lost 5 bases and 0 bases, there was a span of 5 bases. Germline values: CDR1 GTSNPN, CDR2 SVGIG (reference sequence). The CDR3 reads CAWLPSYNEQFF. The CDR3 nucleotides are TGTGCCTGGTTGCCCTCCTACAATGAGCAGTTCTTC.